What follows are 10 T cell receptor beta chains derived from one specimen sequenced in a study of tumor T cells in aggressive B-cell lymphoma. The method was immunoSEQ multiplex PCR; TCRdb's version includes in-frame clones alone and lacks a portion of them. Of roughly 620 clones listed, roughly 94% were seen once; the top ten hold approximately 6.8%. The specimen was tumor tissue. Source of these receptors: an adult with diffuse large B cell lymphoma.

This chain uses TRBV5-1 with TRBJ2-7; tentatively, D is TRBD2 (5 bases). CDR3 length equals 15 residues. Trimming removed 0 bases from V and 3 bases from J, with 13 bases in between. Germline V gives CDR1 SGHRS, CDR2 YFSETQ. For the CDR3, the DNA is TGCGCCAGCAGCTTGGATGGGCGGGTAAACTACGAGCAGTACTTC. This translates into CASSLDGRVNYEQYF.

V usage is TRBV7-8 and J usage is TRBJ2-1; D is possibly TRBD1 (8 bases). CDR3 size: 16 residues. Between the trimmed V and J ends, which lost 3 bases and 4 bases, there was a span of 16 bases. CDR1 and CDR2 (germline): SGHVS, FQNEAQ. The DNA for the CDR3 is TGTGCCAGCAGCTTTGGGGGGGACAGGCGATACAATGAGCAGTTCTTC. Translation gives CASSFGGDRRYNEQFF.

The chain couples TRBV6-5 to TRBJ1-6; 7 bases fit TRBD1. The CDR3 is made up of 13 amino acids. Germline CDR1 and CDR2: MNHEY and SVGAGI. Trimming removed 5 bases from V and 10 bases from J; junction bases left unmatched: 5. The CDR3 DNA follows: TGTGCCAGCAGTAGGGACAGCGAATCACCCCTCCACTTT. This sequence encodes CASSRDSESPLHF.

The V gene is TRBV5-1, the J gene TRBJ2-3, with 10 positions matching TRBD2. Trimming removed 4 bases from V and 8 bases from J; junction bases left unmatched: 13. Germline V gene data show CDR1 as SGHRS and CDR2 as YFSETQ. The CDR3 has 16 amino acids. The CDR3 here is CASSPLRLAGVPTQYF. The CDR3, as DNA: TGCGCCAGCAGCCCCCTCAGGCTAGCGGGGGTGCCTACGCAGTATTTT. The whole variable domain, remainder taken from reference TRBV5-1 and TRBJ2-3, is KAGVTQTPRYLIKTRGQQVTLSCSPISGHRSVSWYQQTPGQGLQFLFEYFSETQRNKGNFPGRFSGRQFSNSRSEMNVSTLELGDSALYLCASSPLRLAGVPTQYFGPGTRLTVL.

This clone was observed a single time. J is TRBJ2-3 and V is TRBV4-1; 8 positions match TRBD2. There are 15 residues in the CDR3. Germline CDR1 is MGHRA and CDR2 is YSYEKL. J lost 6 bases, V lost 0 bases, and 5 bases had no gene match. In DNA form, the CDR3 reads TGCGCCAGCAGCCAAGATGGGACTAGTTGGGATACGCAGTATTTT. Residues: CASSQDGTSWDTQYF.

V is TRBV5-1 and J is TRBJ2-5; D possibly corresponds to TRBD2 (6 bases). Looked up from germline, CDR1 is SGHRS and CDR2 is YFSETQ. The ends were cut back, 0 bases at V and 4 bases at J, with 10 bases in the middle. The CDR3 totals 14 residues. CDR3 DNA: TGCGCCAGCAGCTTGGAACGGGGGAGAGAGACCCAGTACTTC. Amino acid sequence: CASSLERGRETQYF.

The chain couples TRBV5-4 to TRBJ1-2; 7 positions agree with TRBD1. Germline lookup yields CDR1 SGHNT and CDR2 YYREEE (reference sequence). V trimming: 3 bases; J trimming: 3 bases; junction bases outside the gene matches: 5. The CDR3 covers 14 residues. CDR3 nucleotides: TGTGCCAGCAGCTCCCTAACAGGGGACTATGGCTACACCTTC. It encodes CASSSLTGDYGYTF.

V usage is TRBV6-1 and J usage is TRBJ1-1; 7 bases line up with TRBD1. Germline V gene sequence: CDR1 MNHNS, CDR2 SASEGT. The CDR3 length is 15 residues. V shed 2 bases, J shed 5 bases, and the junction held 8 bases outside the gene matches. CDR3 loop: CASSEFVQGFTEAFF. The CDR3 region has the DNA TGTGCCAGCAGTGAATTTGTACAGGGGTTTACTGAAGCTTTCTTT.

The J gene is TRBJ2-4, the V gene TRBV5-1; tentatively, D is TRBD1 (6 bases). The V gene lost 5 bases and the J gene lost 3 bases, with 9 bases spanning the gap. The CDR3 length is 13 residues. Germline V gene lookup returns CDR1 SGHRS and CDR2 YFSETQ. For the CDR3, the DNA is TGCGCCAGCAGACTGACAGGCAAAAACATTCAGTACTTC. It codes for CASRLTGKNIQYF.

The chain is built from TRBV27 and TRBJ2-7; 7 bases are shared with TRBD1. The germline CDR1 and CDR2 sequences are MNHEY and SMNVEV (reference sequence). The CDR3 is made up of 15 amino acids. The V segment lost 2 bases and the J segment 4 bases; nucleotides outside the gene matches: 8. CDR3 protein: CASSLRLQGWYEQYF. For the CDR3, the DNA is TGTGCCAGCAGTTTACGTCTACAGGGGTGGTACGAGCAGTACTTC.